This TCR beta chain was captured in a study of cytomegalovirus exposure and HLA in healthy donors. Study findings and constraints: Most of the TCR beta V segments (in an earlier analysis) were productive either about 87% or about 30% of the time. When presence/absence was analysed, sequencing depth was taken to be roughly uniform across donors. TCR beta chain V- and J-gene trimming was linked, in a later analysis, to a missense variant in DCLRE1C.

This clone has only one observation. Antigen: not known. Germline loops: CDR1 PRHDT, CDR2 FYEKMQ (reference sequence). The V end lost 1 base, the J end lost 9 bases, and 7 bases lay between the germline ends. CDR3 length equals 11 residues. The PCR was carried out with 60 Vbeta primers and 13 Jbeta primers. Clones were sequenced by immunoSEQ multiplex PCR, and TCRdb holds only the in-frame ones, with some missing. Of approximately 110,000 clones in the sample, roughly 69% were seen once. The sample was PBMCs. The sequence derives from a middle-aged woman in good health and CMV-seropositive. The V gene is TRBV13, the J gene TRBJ2-7, with a possible D match to TRBD2 (5 bases). The CDR3 coding sequence is TGTGCCAGCAGCTTAGAGAGGGCGCAGTACTTC. It encodes CASSLERAQYF.